This TCR beta chain emerged from a study of blood T cell repertoires in COVID-19. In the study overall: Italy, Spain and the United States were the sources of the convalescent and acute COVID-19 samples.

Per the original data handling: Counts of nucleated cells, estimated from reference gene primer amplification, were obtained. Data came from immunoSEQ multiplex PCR; TCRdb stores just in-frame clones and leaves some out. V and J calls and clone size are as listed in that table; D and trimming were resolved from the DNA. Of about 190,000 clones in the sample, roughly 80% are singletons; the top ten hold around 12%. V was clipped by 0 bases and J by 4 bases, with 16 bases between them. The CDR3 contains 16 residues. CDR1 is SGHRS, CDR2 YFSETQ, per germline. V usage is TRBV5-1 and J usage is TRBJ1-2, with a weak D call TRBD1 (5 bases). The specimen was peripheral blood. The clonotype comes from a woman in her forties or fifties with acute or convalescent COVID-19. The CDR3 coding sequence is TGCGCCAGCAGCTTGGAAGGGGTCACGGCCTCCTATGGCTACACCTTC. It encodes CASSLEGVTASYGYTF.